This TCR beta chain was documented in a study of cytomegalovirus exposure and HLA in healthy donors. About the study: Unique TCRs numbering some 93 million, obtained from HLA-typed donors, made up an early data release. Overall study findings and caveats: Most CMV-associated TCR beta chains appeared HLA-restricted in a later analysis. Later work associated over 15,000 TCR beta sequences with HLA alleles at 0.05 false discovery rate.

Comments on this clone: What it binds is unknown.

Regarding donors, all were healthy bone marrow donors. Use of 60 Vbeta and 13 Jbeta primers characterized the PCR. The method was immunoSEQ multiplex PCR; TCRdb's version includes in-frame clones alone and lacks a portion of them. Of 100,000 or so clones listed, 65% to 85% were seen once; the top ten hold 10%. Sequenced sample: PBMCs. The TCR originated in a man aged 50-60 years in good health and CMV-seronegative.

Here the CDR3 reads CSVDQGGSDTQYF. For the CDR3, the DNA is TGCAGCGTTGACCAGGGCGGCTCAGATACGCAGTATTTT. The genes are TRBV29-1 and TRBJ2-3, with a tentative D call TRBD1 (5 bases). The germline V and J ends were trimmed by 3 bases and 4 bases, with 11 bases remaining between them. CDR3 length equals 13 residues. In germline, CDR1 is SQVTM, CDR2 ANQGSEA.